Listed below are T cell receptor beta chains from one sample, sequenced in a study of T cell changes during pregnancy in multiple sclerosis. Profiling relied on immunoSEQ multiplex PCR, and the TCRdb table lists in-frame clones only, not all of them. The data contain 60,000 to 85,000 clones, about 90% of them singletons. The material was peripheral blood, obtained in the second trimester of pregnancy. All receptors derive from a female donor in good health, enrolled as a control in a pregnancy study. Both conserved end residues are part of each CDR3. The D gene is left open where the match is weak. Only some rows state a clone size, as once, few, many or a class for expanded clones.

>TRBV23-1|-|-|TRBJ1-1
TGCGCCAGCAGTCAATCGGGGCGGTTTGCTTTCTTT
CASSQSGRFAFF
>TRBV9|-|-|TRBJ2-4
TGTGCCAGCAGCGTAGGGGGAGATGAGAGACTAGCCAAAAACATTCAGTACTTC
CASSVGGDERLAKNIQYF
>TRBV20-1|-|-|TRBJ1-2
TGCACCTCGTGGGGCGTCTATGGCTACACCTTC
CTSWGVYGYTF
>TRBV10-2|-|-|TRBJ2-3
TGCGCCAGCGGAGAGGATACGCAGTATTTT
CASGEDTQYF
>TRBV5-1|-|-|TRBJ2-3
TGCGCCAGCAGCTCCGGTCCTGGCACAGATACGCAGTATTTT
CASSSGPGTDTQYF
>TRBV4-2|-|-|TRBJ2-7
TGTGCCAGCAGCCAGCTTTCCGGGACTGGCTCCTACGAGCAGTACTTC
CASSQLSGTGSYEQYF
>TRBV21-1|-|-|TRBJ2-1
TGTGCCAGCAGCATATTGGGAGTACTTAGCTCCTACAATGAGCAGTTCTTC
CASSILGVLSSYNEQFF
>TRBV11-2|-|TRBD1|TRBJ2-2
TGTGCCAGCAGCTTAGCTTTCCGAGGGACAGGGGGTCCTGGGGAGCTGTTTTTT
CASSLAFRGTGGPGELFF
>TRBV6-5|-|-|TRBJ1-5
TGTGCCAGCAGTTACGTCCAGGGAAATCAGCCCCAGCATTTT
CASSYVQGNQPQHF
>TRBV9|-|-|TRBJ1-4
TGTGCCAGCAGCGTAGGAGGGACACGAGGTGAAAAACTGTTTTTT
CASSVGGTRGEKLFF
>TRBV28|-|TRBD2|TRBJ2-1
TGTGCCAGCAGTTCCCTAGCGGGAGGTCCCTACAATGAGCAGTTCTTC
CASSSLAGGPYNEQFF
>TRBV7-9|-|-|TRBJ2-7
TGTGCCAGCAACTCAAACAGGGTCTTCCCCTACGAGCAGTACTTC
CASNSNRVFPYEQYF
>TRBV23-1|-|-|TRBJ2-7
TGCGCCAGCAGTCAATCGTGGCAGGGAAAGTACTTC
CASSQSWQGKYF
>TRBV5-1|once|TRBD1|TRBJ1-1
TGCGCCAGCAGCTTACAGGGGACCATGAACACTGAAGCTTTCTTT
CASSLQGTMNTEAFF
>TRBV4-3|-|-|TRBJ2-7
TGCGCCAGCAGCCAAGATGGGGCAGGTGCCTACGAGCAGTACTTC
CASSQDGAGAYEQYF
>TRBV5-1|-|-|TRBJ2-1
TGCGCCAGCAGCTTGAGGGCTAGCGCCTCCTACAATGAGCAGTTCTTC
CASSLRASASYNEQFF
>TRBV30|-|-|TRBJ1-1
TGTGCCCGACAAAGGTTCAGTGAAGCTTTCTTT
CARQRFSEAFF
>TRBV4-1|-|-|TRBJ1-1
TGCGCCAGCAGCCAAGCGGGCACTGAAGCTTTCTTT
CASSQAGTEAFF
>TRBV5-1|once|-|TRBJ1-2
TGCGCCAGCAGCCCGACCGGGACTGGGGCGACTAACTATGGCTACACCTTC
CASSPTGTGATNYGYTF
>TRBV7-6|-|TRBD2|TRBJ2-3
TGTGCCAGCAGCTTAGCCCGGGGGGGGCGCACAGATACGCAGTATTTT
CASSLARGGRTDTQYF
>TRBV10-2|-|TRBD2|TRBJ2-3
TGCGCCAGCAGCCTTACTAGCGGCACGGATACGCAGTATTTT
CASSLTSGTDTQYF
>TRBV29-1|-|-|TRBJ2-7
TGCAGCGTTGTGACAGGTATCCGCTACGAGCAGTACTTC
CSVVTGIRYEQYF
>TRBV9|-|TRBD2|TRBJ2-1
TGTGCCAGCAGCGTGGGGGGGAGAAGCTCCTACAATGAGCAGTTCTTC
CASSVGGRSSYNEQFF
>TRBV25-1|-|-|TRBJ1-4
TGTGCCAGCAGTGAAGGGGGGTCGAGTAATGAAAAACTGTTTTTT
CASSEGGSSNEKLFF
>TRBV9|-|-|TRBJ2-1
TGTGCCAGCAGCGTAGACGGAGGGCAGTGGGATGAGCAGTTCTTC
CASSVDGGQWDEQFF
>TRBV7-2|-|TRBD2|TRBJ2-3
TGTGCCAGCAGCAGAGCGGGGTACACAGATACGCAGTATTTT
CASSRAGYTDTQYF
>TRBV6-1|-|-|TRBJ1-3
TGTGCCAGCAGTGAAGCGCCTGACAGAAACACCATATATTTT
CASSEAPDRNTIYF
>TRBV19|-|-|TRBJ2-3
TGTGCCAGTAGTATTGTTCCCGCAGATACGCAGTATTTT
CASSIVPADTQYF
>TRBV5-5|-|TRBD1|TRBJ1-1
TGTGCCAGCAGCTTACAGGGGCGATATCACAGCACTGAAGCTTTCTTT
CASSLQGRYHSTEAFF
>TRBV28|few|TRBD1|TRBJ1-5
TGTGCCAGCAGTCGACGACAGGGTCGATGCAATCAGCCCCAGCATTTT
CASSRRQGRCNQPQHF
>TRBV27|-|-|TRBJ2-2
TGTGCCAGCAGTTTCGGGGTTTTCGGGGAGCTGTTTTTT
CASSFGVFGELFF
>TRBV6-5|-|-|TRBJ1-2
TGTGCCAGCAGTTACTCGATCTTTCGGGGGGCCTATGGCTACACCTTC
CASSYSIFRGAYGYTF
>TRBV5-1|-|-|TRBJ2-3
TGCGCCAGCTCACGGGAGTTGAAAGATACGCAGTATTTT
CASSRELKDTQYF
>TRBV7-9|-|TRBD2|TRBJ2-2
TGTGCCAGCAGCCTTAGCGGGGTTAGCGGGGAGCTGTTTTTT
CASSLSGVSGELFF
>TRBV10-1|-|TRBD2|TRBJ2-7
TGCGCCAGCAGTGAGTCCCCCCGACTAGCGGGGAGCCCCCACGAGCAGTACTTC
CASSESPRLAGSPHEQYF